The source of this T cell receptor (beta chain) is a study of OX40 agonist ivuxolimab in advanced cancers. Assay used: immunoSEQ multiplex PCR; TCRdb lists only in-frame clones, some missing. The repertoire includes roughly 92,000 clones, roughly four fifths of them detected once, and roughly 5.5% sits in the top ten. Looked up from germline, CDR1 is SGHTA and CDR2 is FQGNSA. The CDR3 has 15 residues. Trimming removed 8 bases from V and 7 bases from J; junction bases left unmatched: 11. The source is an adult with an advanced solid tumor such as melanoma, head and neck, liver or kidney cancer. The material was CD4+ or CD8+ T cells sorted from blood, obtained in a trial of the OX40 agonist ivuxolimab. The chain is built from TRBV7-2 and TRBJ1-6, with 7 positions matching TRBD1. In DNA, the CDR3 is TGTGCCAGCGCTGAAGGGGGCGCGGGAAATTCACCCCTCCACTTT. This gives the protein CASAEGGAGNSPLHF.